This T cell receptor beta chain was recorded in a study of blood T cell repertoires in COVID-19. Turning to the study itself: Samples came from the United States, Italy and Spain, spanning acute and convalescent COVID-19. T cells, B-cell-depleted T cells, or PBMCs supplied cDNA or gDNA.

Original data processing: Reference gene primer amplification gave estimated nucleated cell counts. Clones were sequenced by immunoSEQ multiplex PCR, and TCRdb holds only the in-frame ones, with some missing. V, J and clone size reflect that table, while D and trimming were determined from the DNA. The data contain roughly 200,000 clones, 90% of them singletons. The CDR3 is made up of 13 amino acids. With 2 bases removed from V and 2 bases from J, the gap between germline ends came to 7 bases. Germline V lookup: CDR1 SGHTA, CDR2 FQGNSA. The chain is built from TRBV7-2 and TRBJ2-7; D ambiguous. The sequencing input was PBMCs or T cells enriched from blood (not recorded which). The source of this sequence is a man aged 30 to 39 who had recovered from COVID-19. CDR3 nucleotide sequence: TGTGCCAGCAGCTTACAGGCTGCCTACGAGCAGTACTTC. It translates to CASSLQAAYEQYF.